This T cell receptor (beta chain) is from a study of shared clonotypes between healthy human individuals (dated by TCRdb to 2018 to 2020). A note on the overall study: The cohort included a few men and a couple of women between 18 and 49 years of age. The study deeply sequenced blood TCR repertoires of several healthy adults to estimate repertoire size and the extent of clonotype sharing between individuals. For each donor, CD4 naive and CD4 memory were each run on three plates, CD8 naive on two plates, and CD8 memory on one plate. Between about 0.85 and 9.5 billion PBMCs per donor were obtained by leukapheresis. To increase sequencing depth and limit assay-specific biases, different laboratories used diverse techniques to prepare libraries and sequence TCR repertoires.

Using the deep immunoSEQ assay, TCR CDR3 regions were amplified from genomic DNA by multiplex PCR. Genomic DNA extracted from each cell subset was distributed evenly over all wells of several immunoSEQ 96-well plates, and each plate served as one replicate. For sorted subsets, about 200 ng genomic DNA, equal to about 30,000 T cell genomes, was loaded into each replicate PCR. Purified libraries were measured with a Qubit 3.0 fluorometer, size-checked on a Bioanalyzer 2100, and measured again with the KAPA Library Quantification kit. Every immunoSEQ 96-well plate was sequenced on a dedicated single-read 150-cycle Illumina NextSeq 550 flow cell. The paper's processing steps were these. Because only junctional sequences without quality scores were contained in the immunoSEQ output, filtering matching that applied to full-length reads could not be performed. To assign V/J genes and CDR3, sequences were annotated using PyIR, a Python wrapper for IgBLAST v1.9, with IMGT germline references. Reads with weak V/J assignments (E-value above 1e-6), missing CDR3, stop codons, out-of-frame junctions, or ambiguous translated residues were removed. V3J clonotypes were defined as sequences sharing the same inferred V gene, J gene, and CDR3 amino acid sequence. To compute the percentage overlap between repertoires, the number of shared unique clonotypes was divided by the size of the smaller repertoire. Richness of each repertoire was evaluated using RTK rarefaction, the Chao1 estimator, and Recon v2.1 estimates of unobserved clonotypes. Generation probabilities were computed with OLGA for all TCRbeta clonotypes obtained by the gDNA method from several donors. The immuneACCESS repertoire file appears here via TCRdb, limited to in-frame rearrangements. These files lack a portion of the clones; in checked studies, under half of the deficit traces to unresolved V genes, and the cause of the others is not known. Clonal size and the V and J genes are those of that table, whereas D and trimming came from the DNA. This sample gives about 1.5 million clones in total; approximately 98% of them show up just once. Jointly, the top ten make up around 0.47% of the sample.

Overall results and qualifications from the work: Only blood was sampled, and tissue TCR repertoires likely differ from those in blood. Even with the large sequencing depth, rarefaction of the sorted-subset datasets indicated that sequencing was incomplete. Compared with non-shared clonotypes, clonotypes shared by all four sorted-subset donors had higher generation probabilities. Across a few donors, approximately 5% of naive CD4, 3% to 4% of naive CD8, around 2.5% of memory CD4, and approximately 0.4% of memory CD8 clonotypes were shared. Naive subsets generally had larger estimated clonotype richness than memory subsets. Pairwise subsampling led to the expectation that sequencing depth would affect the degree of clonotype sharing among donors. The genetic and exposure-history diversity represented was limited by the small number of donors.

On this clone itself: This clone's antigen is unknown. Within one base of it there is no much larger clone, and no base qualities were kept.

Healthy HIV-negative adults with no recently reported acute infections or vaccinations were included as donors. Every donor was a Caucasian adult living in Nashville, Tennessee, USA. CD4+ T cells were enriched by magnetic negative selection, after which naive cells were positively selected on CD45RA and the negative fraction was taken as the memory subset. After blood collection by leukapheresis, PBMCs were isolated using Ficoll-Histopaque density gradient centrifugation and then cryopreserved in the vapor phase of liquid nitrogen. Analytical flow cytometry was used to check the purity and quantity of each magnetically sorted T cell population. Genomic DNA was isolated from each sorted fraction and quantified by UV absorbance on a Nanodrop 2000c. This receptor was obtained from a man aged 30-40 years in good health. Sequencing used naive CD4+ T cells sorted from blood. The sample's cell subset or site label, in plain terms: CD45RA+ positively selected.

The CDR3 protein sequence reads: CASSPNTGGGNEQFF. The DNA sequence is as follows: TGCGCCAGCAGCCCCAACACGGGCGGGGGCAATGAGCAGTTCTTC. Rearrangement joined TRBV5-1 to TRBJ2-1; TRBD2 matches 7 bases in the middle. The germline V gene yields SGHRS for CDR1 and YFSETQ for CDR2. Unmatched junction bases come to 10, with V trimmed by 4 bases and J by 6 bases. The CDR3 sequence holds 15 residues, the cysteine and phenylalanine included. The kept DNA is CDR3 alone, 45 bases in frame from the first base.